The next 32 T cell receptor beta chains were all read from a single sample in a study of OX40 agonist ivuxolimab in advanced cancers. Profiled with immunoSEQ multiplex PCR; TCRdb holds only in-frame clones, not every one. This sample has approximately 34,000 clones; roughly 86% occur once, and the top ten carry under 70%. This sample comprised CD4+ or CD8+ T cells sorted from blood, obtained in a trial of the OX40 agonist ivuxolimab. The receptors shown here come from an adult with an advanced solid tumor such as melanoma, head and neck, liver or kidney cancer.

This chain's CDR3 is CASSPRPAPGEQYF. The DNA of the CDR3 is TGTGCCAGTAGTCCTCGGCCCGCCCCCGGCGAGCAGTACTTC. This rearrangement joins TRBV19 to TRBJ2-7, with D uncertain. The germline gives CDR1 LNHDA, CDR2 SQIVND (reference sequence). Trimming removed 5 bases from V and 6 bases from J, with 17 bases in between. The CDR3 length is 14 residues.

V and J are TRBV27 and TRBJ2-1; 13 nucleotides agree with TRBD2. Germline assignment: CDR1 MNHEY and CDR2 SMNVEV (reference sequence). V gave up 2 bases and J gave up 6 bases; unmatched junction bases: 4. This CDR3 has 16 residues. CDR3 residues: CASSLGLAGAFNEQFF. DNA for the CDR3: TGTGCCAGCAGTTTAGGACTAGCGGGGGCCTTCAATGAGCAGTTCTTC.

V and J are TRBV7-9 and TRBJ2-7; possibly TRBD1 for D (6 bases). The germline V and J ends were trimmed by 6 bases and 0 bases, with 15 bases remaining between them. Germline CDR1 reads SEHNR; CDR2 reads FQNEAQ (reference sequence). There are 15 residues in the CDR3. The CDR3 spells CASSPQGISSYEQYF. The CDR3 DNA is TGTGCCAGCAGTCCACAGGGAATTAGCTCCTACGAGCAGTACTTC.

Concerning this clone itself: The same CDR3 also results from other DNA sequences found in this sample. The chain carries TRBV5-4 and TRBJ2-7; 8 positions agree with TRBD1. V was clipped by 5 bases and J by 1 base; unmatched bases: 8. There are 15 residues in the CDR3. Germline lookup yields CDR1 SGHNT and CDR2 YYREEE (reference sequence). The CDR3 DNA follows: TGTGCCAGCAGAGCCGACAGGGGCCTTTCCTACGAGCAGTACTTC. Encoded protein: CASRADRGLSYEQYF.

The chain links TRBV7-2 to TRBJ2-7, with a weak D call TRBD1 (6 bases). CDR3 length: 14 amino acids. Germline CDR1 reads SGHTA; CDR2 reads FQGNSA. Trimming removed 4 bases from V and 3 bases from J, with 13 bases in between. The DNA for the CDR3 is TGTGCCAGCAGCTCGACAGGAGCTATCTACGAGCAGTACTTC. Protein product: CASSSTGAIYEQYF. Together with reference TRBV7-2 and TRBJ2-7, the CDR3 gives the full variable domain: GAGVSQSPSNKVTEKGKDVELRCDPISGHTALYWYRQSLGQGLEFLIYFQGNSAPDKSGLPSDRFSAERTGGSVSTLTIQRTQQEDSAVYLCASSSTGAIYEQYFGPGTRLTVT.

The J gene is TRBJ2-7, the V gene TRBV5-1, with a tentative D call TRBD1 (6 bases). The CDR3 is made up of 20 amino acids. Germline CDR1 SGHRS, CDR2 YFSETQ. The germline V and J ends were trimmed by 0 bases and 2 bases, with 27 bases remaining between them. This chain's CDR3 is CASSLAPGELGSAFAYEQYF. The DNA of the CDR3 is TGCGCCAGCAGCTTGGCCCCAGGGGAACTCGGGTCAGCCTTTGCCTACGAGCAGTACTTC.

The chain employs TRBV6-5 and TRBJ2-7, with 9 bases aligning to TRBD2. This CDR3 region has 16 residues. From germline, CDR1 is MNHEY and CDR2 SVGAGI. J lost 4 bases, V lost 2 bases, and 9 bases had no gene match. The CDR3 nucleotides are TGTGCCAGCAGTTACCTAGCGGGACAGCTTCATTACGAGCAGTACTTC. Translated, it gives CASSYLAGQLHYEQYF.

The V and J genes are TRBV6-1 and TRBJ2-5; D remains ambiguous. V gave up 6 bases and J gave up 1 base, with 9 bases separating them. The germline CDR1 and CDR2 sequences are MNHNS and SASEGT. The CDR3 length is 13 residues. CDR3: CASRGTGQETQYF. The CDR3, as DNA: TGTGCCAGCAGGGGAACTGGCCAAGAGACCCAGTACTTC.

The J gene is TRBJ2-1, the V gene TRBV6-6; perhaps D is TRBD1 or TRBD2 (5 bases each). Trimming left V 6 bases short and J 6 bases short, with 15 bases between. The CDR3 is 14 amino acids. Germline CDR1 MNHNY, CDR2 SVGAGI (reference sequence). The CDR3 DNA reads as TGTGCCAGCAGCTACACCGGGACGATCAATGAGCAGTTCTTC. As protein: CASSYTGTINEQFF.

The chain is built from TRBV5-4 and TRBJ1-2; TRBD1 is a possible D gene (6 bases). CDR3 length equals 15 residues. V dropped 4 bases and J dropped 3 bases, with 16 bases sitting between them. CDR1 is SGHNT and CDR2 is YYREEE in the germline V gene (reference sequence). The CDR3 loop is CASSDSPGQDYGYTF. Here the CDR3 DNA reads TGTGCCAGCAGCGATTCACCGGGACAAGACTATGGCTACACCTTC.

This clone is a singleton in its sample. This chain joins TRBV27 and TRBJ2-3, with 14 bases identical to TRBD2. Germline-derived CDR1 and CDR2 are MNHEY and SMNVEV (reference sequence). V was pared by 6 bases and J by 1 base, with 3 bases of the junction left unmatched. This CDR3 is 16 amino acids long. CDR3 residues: CASRRLAGGGTDTQYF. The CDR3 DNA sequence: TGTGCCAGCAGAAGACTAGCGGGGGGGGGCACAGATACGCAGTATTTT.

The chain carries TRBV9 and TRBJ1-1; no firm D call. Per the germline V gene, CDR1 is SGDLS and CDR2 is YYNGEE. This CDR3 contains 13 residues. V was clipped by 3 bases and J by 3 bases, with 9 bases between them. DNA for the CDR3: TGTGCCAGCAGCGCTGGACGGTACACTGAAGCTTTCTTT. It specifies CASSAGRYTEAFF.

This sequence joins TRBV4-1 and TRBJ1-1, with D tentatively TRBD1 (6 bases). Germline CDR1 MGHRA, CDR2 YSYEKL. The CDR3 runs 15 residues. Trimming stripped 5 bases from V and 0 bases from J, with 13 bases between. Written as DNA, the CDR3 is TGCGCCAGCAGCTCCCTACAGGGCTTGAACACTGAAGCTTTCTTT. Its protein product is CASSSLQGLNTEAFF.

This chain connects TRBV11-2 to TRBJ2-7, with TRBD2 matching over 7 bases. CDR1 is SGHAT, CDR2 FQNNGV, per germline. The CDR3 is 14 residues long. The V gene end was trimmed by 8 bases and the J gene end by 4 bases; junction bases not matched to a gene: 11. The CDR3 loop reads CASSASGTIYEQYF. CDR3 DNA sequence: TGTGCCAGCTCCGCCTCCGGGACTATTTACGAGCAGTACTTC.

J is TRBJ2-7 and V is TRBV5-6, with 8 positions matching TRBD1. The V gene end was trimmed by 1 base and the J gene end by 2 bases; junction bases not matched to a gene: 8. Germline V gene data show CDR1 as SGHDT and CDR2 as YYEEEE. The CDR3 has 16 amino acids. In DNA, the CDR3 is TGTGCCAGCAGCTTGTCTAGGGACAGGTTACCCTACGAGCAGTACTTC. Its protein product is CASSLSRDRLPYEQYF.

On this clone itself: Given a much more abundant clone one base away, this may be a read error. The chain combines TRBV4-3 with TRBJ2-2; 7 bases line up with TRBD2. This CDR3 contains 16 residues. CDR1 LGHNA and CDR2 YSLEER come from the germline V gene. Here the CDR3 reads CASNQEGGANTGELFF. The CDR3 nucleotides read TGCGCCAGCAACCAAGAGGGAGGGGCAAACACCGGGGAGCTGTTTTTT.

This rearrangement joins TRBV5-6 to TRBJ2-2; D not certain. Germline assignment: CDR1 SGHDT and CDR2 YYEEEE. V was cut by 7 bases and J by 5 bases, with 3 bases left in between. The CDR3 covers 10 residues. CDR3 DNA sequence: TGTGCCAGCGGGACCGGGGAGCTGTTTTTT. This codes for CASGTGELFF.

The CDR3 loop reads CASSFQGNLNEQFF. CDR3 nucleotide sequence: TGTGCCAGCAGCTTTCAGGGGAATCTGAATGAGCAGTTCTTC. The chain recombines TRBV5-6 with TRBJ2-1, with a possible D match to TRBD1 (6 bases). V lost 2 bases and J lost 7, with 13 bases in between. The CDR3 totals 14 residues. The germline gives CDR1 SGHDT, CDR2 YYEEEE.

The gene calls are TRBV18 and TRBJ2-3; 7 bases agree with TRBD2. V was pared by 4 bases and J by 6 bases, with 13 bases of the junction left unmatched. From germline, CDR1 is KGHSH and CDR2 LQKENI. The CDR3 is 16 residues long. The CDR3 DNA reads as TGTGCCAGCTCACAAACGCCGGGGGGACGGACGGATACGCAGTATTTT. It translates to CASSQTPGGRTDTQYF.

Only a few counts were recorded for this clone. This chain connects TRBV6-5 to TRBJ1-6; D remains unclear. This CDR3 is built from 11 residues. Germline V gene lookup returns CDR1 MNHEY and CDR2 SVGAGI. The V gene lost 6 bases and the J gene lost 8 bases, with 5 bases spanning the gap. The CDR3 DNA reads TGTGCCAGCAGGAACGATTCACCCCTCCACTTT. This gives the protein CASRNDSPLHF.

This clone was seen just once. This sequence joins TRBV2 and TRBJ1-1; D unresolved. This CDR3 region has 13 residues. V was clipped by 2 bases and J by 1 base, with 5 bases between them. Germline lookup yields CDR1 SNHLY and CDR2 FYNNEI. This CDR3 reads CASSESGNTEAFF. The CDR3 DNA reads TGTGCCAGCAGTGAATCGGGGAACACTGAAGCTTTCTTT.

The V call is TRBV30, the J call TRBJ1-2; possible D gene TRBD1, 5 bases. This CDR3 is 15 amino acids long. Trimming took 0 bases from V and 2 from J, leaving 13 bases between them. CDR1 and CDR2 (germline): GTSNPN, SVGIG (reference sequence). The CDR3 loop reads CAWSVEFGGNYGYTF. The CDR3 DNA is TGTGCCTGGAGTGTGGAATTCGGGGGGAACTATGGCTACACCTTC.

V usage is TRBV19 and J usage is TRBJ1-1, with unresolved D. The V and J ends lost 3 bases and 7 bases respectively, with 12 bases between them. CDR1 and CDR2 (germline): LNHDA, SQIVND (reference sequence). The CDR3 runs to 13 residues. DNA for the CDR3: TGTGCCAGTAGTATCTTCCGGGATCATGAAGCTTTCTTT. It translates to CASSIFRDHEAFF.

The CDR3 protein is CSVGPGTGEHEQFF. In DNA form, the CDR3 reads TGCAGCGTTGGGCCCGGGACAGGGGAACATGAGCAGTTCTTC. The gene calls are TRBV29-1 and TRBJ2-1; TRBD1 agrees at 10 bases. V was pared by 4 bases and J by 8 bases, with 8 bases of the junction left unmatched. This CDR3 contains 14 residues. CDR1 and CDR2 from the germline V gene are SQVTM and ANQGSEA.

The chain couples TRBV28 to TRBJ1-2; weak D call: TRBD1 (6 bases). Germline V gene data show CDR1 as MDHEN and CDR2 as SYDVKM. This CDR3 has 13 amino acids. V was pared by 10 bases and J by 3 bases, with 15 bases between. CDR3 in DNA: TGTGCCACCTCGGCTGCAGGGGACTATGGCTACACCTTC. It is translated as CATSAAGDYGYTF.

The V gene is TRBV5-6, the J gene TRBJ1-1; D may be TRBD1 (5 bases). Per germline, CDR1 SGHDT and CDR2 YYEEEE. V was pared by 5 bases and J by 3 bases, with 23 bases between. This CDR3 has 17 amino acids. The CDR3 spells CASSPTRAGTRDTEAFF. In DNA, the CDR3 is TGTGCCAGCAGTCCGACGAGGGCCGGGACTAGGGACACTGAAGCTTTCTTT.

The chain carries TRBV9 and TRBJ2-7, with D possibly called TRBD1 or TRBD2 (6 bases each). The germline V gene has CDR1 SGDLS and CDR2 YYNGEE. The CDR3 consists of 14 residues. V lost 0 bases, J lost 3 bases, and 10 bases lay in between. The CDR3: CASSVGGDIYEQYF. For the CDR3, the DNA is TGTGCCAGCAGCGTAGGGGGGGACATCTACGAGCAGTACTTC.

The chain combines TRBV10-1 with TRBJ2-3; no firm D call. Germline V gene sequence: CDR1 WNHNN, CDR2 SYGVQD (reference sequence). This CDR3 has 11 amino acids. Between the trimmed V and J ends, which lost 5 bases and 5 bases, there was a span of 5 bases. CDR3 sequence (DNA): TGCGCCAGCAGTTCCGGAGATACGCAGTATTTT. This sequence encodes CASSSGDTQYF.

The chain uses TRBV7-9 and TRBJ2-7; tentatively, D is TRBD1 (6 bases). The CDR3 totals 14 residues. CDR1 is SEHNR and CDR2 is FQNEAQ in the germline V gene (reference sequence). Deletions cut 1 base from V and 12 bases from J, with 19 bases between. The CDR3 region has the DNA TGTGCCAGCAGCTTAGAAGGGGGACACCGCTTTAGGTACTTC. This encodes CASSLEGGHRFRYF.

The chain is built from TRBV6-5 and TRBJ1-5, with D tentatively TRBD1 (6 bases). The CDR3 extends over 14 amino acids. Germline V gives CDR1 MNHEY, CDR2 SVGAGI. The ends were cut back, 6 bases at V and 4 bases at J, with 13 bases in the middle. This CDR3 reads CASSPGTGNQPQHF. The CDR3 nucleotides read TGTGCCAGCAGCCCCGGAACAGGGAATCAGCCCCAGCATTTT.

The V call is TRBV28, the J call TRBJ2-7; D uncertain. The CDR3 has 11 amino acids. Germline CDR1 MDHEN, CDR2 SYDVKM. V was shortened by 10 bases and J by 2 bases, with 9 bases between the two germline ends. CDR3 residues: CATRRAYEQYF. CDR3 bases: TGTGCCACCAGACGGGCCTACGAGCAGTACTTC.

The CDR3 DNA reads TGTGCCAGCAGTAGCCGGGACAGGGGAGAGACCCAGTACTTC. This gives the protein CASSSRDRGETQYF. This rearrangement joins TRBV6-5 to TRBJ2-5, with TRBD1 identical over 10 bases. V lost 5 bases to trimming and J lost 4 bases; unmatched junction nucleotides: 4. Germline CDR1 MNHEY, CDR2 SVGAGI. The CDR3 length is 14 residues.